The rows below give T cell receptor beta chains drawn from one sample of a study of CD8+CD57+ T cells in acquired aplastic anemia. TCRdb fed the reads into MiXCR, producing one record per CDR3 protein. The sample includes around 51,000 distinct CDR3 sequences, about 78% seen only once; the top ten take approximately 34%. The sample consisted of sorted CD4+, CD8+, or CD8+CD57+ T cells (not recorded which) from PBMCs. These receptor sequences come from a human donor in good health, serving as a control. Both conserved end residues are part of each CDR3. A D gene is named only where the DNA matches it firmly. Part of the rows lack a size; the others show once, few, many or a class for expanded clones.

CAIKRQGADGYEQFF,TGTGCCATCAAGAGACAGGGGGCGGATGGTTATGAGCAGTTCTTC,few,TRBV2,TRBJ2-1,TRBD1
CSAVRTASTTEAFF,TGCAGTGCCGTGAGGACAGCCTCGACCACTGAAGCTTTCTTT,.,TRBV20-1,TRBJ1-1,.
CASSPSRGGLAGGPGQETQYF,TGTGCCAGCAGCCCCTCGCGGGGGGGACTAGCGGGGGGGCCGGGGCAAGAGACCCAGTACTTC,.,TRBV11-2,TRBJ2-5,TRBD2
CASSFGVRDEQFF,TGTGCCAGCAGCTTTGGTGTGCGGGATGAGCAGTTCTTC,.,TRBV7-9,TRBJ2-1,.
CASSQGNTYGYTF,TGTGCCAGCAGCCAGGGAAACACCTATGGCTACACCTTC,.,TRBV2,TRBJ1-2,.
CATRDSNQPQHF,TGTGCCACCCGGGACAGCAATCAGCCTCAGCATTTT,.,TRBV15,TRBJ1-5,TRBD1
CAISGAGQVGETQYF,TGTGCCATCAGCGGAGCGGGCCAGGTAGGGGAGACCCAGTACTTC,.,TRBV10-3,TRBJ2-5,.
CASKGQGNQPQHF,TGTGCCAGTAAGGGACAAGGCAATCAGCCCCAGCATTTT,.,TRBV2,TRBJ1-5,.
CSARKMGESSYEQYF,TGCAGTGCCAGGAAAATGGGGGAGAGCTCCTACGAGCAGTACTTC,.,TRBV20-1,TRBJ2-7,.
CATRPGNQPQHF,TGTGCCACCCGACCTGGCAATCAGCCCCAGCATTTT,medium-sized,TRBV19,TRBJ1-5,.
CASSQGQRGVHEQFF,TGTGCCAGCAGCCAGGGCCAGCGGGGGGTGCATGAGCAGTTCTTC,.,TRBV11-1,TRBJ2-1,TRBD2
CASSRSVLAQISYEQYF,TGTGCCAGCAGCCGTTCGGTGTTAGCACAAATATCCTACGAGCAGTACTTC,.,TRBV4-2,TRBJ2-7,.
CASSFGLKETQYF,TGTGCTAGCAGCTTCGGTCTCAAAGAGACCCAGTACTTC,once,TRBV7-7,TRBJ2-5,.
CASSSDRGDYEQYF,TGCGCCAGCAGCTCGGACAGGGGGGACTACGAGCAGTACTTC,many,TRBV5-1,TRBJ2-7,TRBD1
CATSDAPEQGYTF,TGTGCCACCAGTGATGCCCCGGAACAAGGCTACACCTTC,.,TRBV24-1,TRBJ1-2,.
CATSDLTGDVETQYF,TGTGCCACCAGTGATTTAACGGGGGATGTGGAGACCCAGTACTTC,.,TRBV24-1,TRBJ2-5,.
CASSSFTEQNQPQHF,TGTGCCAGCAGCTCCTTTACAGAGCAAAATCAGCCCCAGCATTTT,few,TRBV7-8,TRBJ1-5,.
CAISVSGATSNEQFF,TGTGCCATCAGTGTTAGCGGGGCGACTTCCAATGAGCAGTTCTTC,few,TRBV10-3,TRBJ2-1,TRBD2
CATSRGGDLNQPQHF,TGTGCCACCAGCAGAGGGGGGGACTTAAATCAGCCCCAGCATTTT,.,TRBV15,TRBJ1-5,.
CASTQETQYF,TGTGCCAGCACCCAAGAGACCCAGTACTTC,many,TRBV5-8,TRBJ2-5,.
CASSETSGHYAQYF,TGTGCCAGCAGTGAGACTAGCGGGCACTACGCGCAGTACTTC,.,TRBV6-1,TRBJ2-7,TRBD2
CASKGLTYEQYF,TGTGCCAGTAAGGGCCTGACCTACGAGCAGTACTTC,.,TRBV19,TRBJ2-7,.
CAISGSASYEQYF,TGTGCCATCAGTGGAAGCGCATCCTACGAGCAGTACTTC,.,TRBV10-3,TRBJ2-7,.
CASSRGRVNTEAFF,TGTGCCAGCTCCCGAGGGCGCGTGAACACTGAAGCTTTCTTT,.,TRBV19,TRBJ1-1,.
CASSLDEGVPSREQCF,TGTGCCAGCAGTTTAGATGAGGGGGTCCCCTCGAGGGAGCAGTGCTTC,few,TRBV12-3/TRBV12-4,TRBJ2-7,.
CSVVGFGPGGELFF,TGCAGCGTTGTGGGGTTTGGACCTGGCGGGGAGCTGTTTTTT,few,TRBV29-1,TRBJ2-2,.
CATSDPWAGGEKLFF,TGTGCCACCAGTGACCCCTGGGCAGGGGGTGAAAAACTGTTTTTT,few,TRBV24-1,TRBJ1-4,TRBD1
CASNGPDTQYF,TGTGCCAGCAACGGACCAGATACGCAGTATTTT,.,TRBV2,TRBJ2-3,.
CSPQRGPSTDTQYF,TGCAGTCCTCAGCGGGGACCTAGCACAGATACGCAGTATTTT,.,TRBV20-1,TRBJ2-3,TRBD2
CAILGGQNYGYTF,TGCGCCATATTAGGTGGACAGAACTATGGCTACACCTTC,.,TRBV10-1,TRBJ1-2,.
CATSDTGGARVEQFF,TGTGCCACCAGTGATACAGGGGGCGCGAGGGTTGAGCAGTTCTTC,.,TRBV24-1,TRBJ2-1,TRBD1
CASSGGPGLNPYGYTF,TGTGCCAGCAGTGGAGGACCGGGACTTAACCCCTATGGCTACACCTTC,.,TRBV6-1,TRBJ1-2,.
CASSQETGTSSYNSPLHF,TGCGCCAGCAGCCAGGAAACAGGGACAAGCTCCTATAATTCACCCCTCCACTTT,.,TRBV4-3,TRBJ1-6,.
CASRAQIEGFEQFF,TGTGCCAGCAGAGCTCAGATTGAGGGATTCGAGCAGTTCTTC,many,TRBV6-1,TRBJ2-1,.
CAISGTQDSPLHF,TGTGCCATCAGTGGGACACAGGACTCACCCCTCCACTTT,once,TRBV9,TRBJ1-6,.
CATSGLDRDPPGELFF,TGTGCCACCAGTGGCCTCGACAGGGACCCTCCCGGGGAGCTGTTTTTT,.,TRBV24-1,TRBJ2-2,TRBD1
CAISQGSTYNSPLHF,TGTGCCATCAGCCAGGGGAGCACCTATAATTCACCCCTCCACTTT,.,TRBV10-3,TRBJ1-6,.
CSAKQGALSYGYTF,TGCAGTGCTAAGCAGGGGGCTCTGTCCTATGGCTACACCTTC,.,TRBV20-1,TRBJ1-2,TRBD1
CSAPTGTENYGYTF,TGCAGTGCTCCCACCGGGACAGAAAACTATGGCTACACCTTC,few,TRBV20-1,TRBJ1-2,TRBD1
CASSIGANEQFF,TGTGCCAGTAGTATAGGCGCCAATGAGCAGTTCTTC,medium-sized,TRBV19,TRBJ2-1,.
CSAGVGLAGGREQYF,TGCAGTGCTGGAGTGGGACTAGCGGGAGGTCGCGAGCAGTACTTC,.,TRBV20-1,TRBJ2-7,TRBD2
CSAREQTSRTEAFF,TGCAGTGCTAGAGAGCAGACATCTAGAACTGAAGCTTTCTTT,once,TRBV20-1,TRBJ1-1,.
CSARGQGPYNEQFF,TGCAGTGCTCGGGGACAAGGACCTTACAATGAGCAGTTCTTC,.,TRBV20-1,TRBJ2-1,.
CASSSGGIYNEQFF,TGTGCCAGCAGCTCGGGTGGGATCTACAATGAGCAGTTCTTC,.,TRBV9,TRBJ2-1,.
CASSHNPGQGSYEQYF,TGTGCCAGCAGCCACAACCCGGGACAGGGCTCCTACGAGCAGTACTTC,few,TRBV11-2,TRBJ2-7,TRBD1
CASIRDGANTEAFF,TGTGCCAGCATCAGGGACGGAGCGAACACTGAAGCTTTCTTT,many,TRBV6-1,TRBJ1-1,.
CATSDRLTGPGANVLTF,TGTGCCACCAGTGACCGTCTCACAGGGCCAGGGGCCAACGTCCTGACTTTC,.,TRBV25-1,TRBJ2-6,.
CASSTQYATNEKLFF,TGTGCCAGTAGTACCCAGTATGCAACTAATGAAAAACTGTTTTTT,.,TRBV19,TRBJ1-4,.
CASSLSAENNQPQHF,TGTGCCAGCAGTTTATCGGCAGAAAACAATCAGCCCCAGCATTTT,many,TRBV12-3/TRBV12-4,TRBJ1-5,.
CATSEGTSYEQYF,TGTGCCACCAGCGAGGGAACATCCTACGAGCAGTACTTC,.,TRBV15,TRBJ2-7,.
CSAREAGGEQYF,TGCAGTGCTAGAGAAGCAGGGGGCGAGCAGTACTTC,.,TRBV20-1,TRBJ2-7,TRBD1
CASSLLDRSSYEQYF,TGTGCCAGCAGCTTGCTCGACCGGAGCTCCTACGAGCAGTACTTC,.,TRBV11-3,TRBJ2-7,.
CATSESNRGLHF,TGTGCCACCAGTGAGTCCAACAGAGGCCTCCACTTT,few,TRBV24-1,TRBJ1-6,.
CSGQNQETQYF,TGCAGCGGACAGAACCAAGAGACCCAGTACTTC,.,TRBV29-1,TRBJ2-5,.
CASSREGYTF,TGTGCCAGCAGCCGGGAGGGCTACACCTTC,.,TRBV7-3,TRBJ1-2,.
CASSQRQGGSTDTQYF,TGTGCCAGCAGCCAACGACAGGGGGGCAGCACAGATACGCAGTATTTT,.,TRBV4-2,TRBJ2-3,TRBD1
CASSYGAELLSNQPQHF,TGTGCCAGCAGTTACGGGGCAGAACTGCTTAGCAATCAGCCCCAGCATTTT,.,TRBV6-2/TRBV6-3,TRBJ1-5,.
CASRPAGTTGGEQFF,TGTGCCAGCAGGCCTGCCGGGACAACGGGCGGGGAGCAGTTCTTC,.,TRBV7-8,TRBJ2-1,.
CASSLGQGASDVLTF,TGCGCCAGCAGCTTGGGGCAGGGGGCATCGGACGTCCTGACTTTC,.,TRBV5-1,TRBJ2-6,TRBD1
CASSYSSPPGDTIYF,TGTGCCAGCAGTTACTCGAGCCCGCCCGGGGACACCATATATTTT,once,TRBV6-5,TRBJ1-3,.